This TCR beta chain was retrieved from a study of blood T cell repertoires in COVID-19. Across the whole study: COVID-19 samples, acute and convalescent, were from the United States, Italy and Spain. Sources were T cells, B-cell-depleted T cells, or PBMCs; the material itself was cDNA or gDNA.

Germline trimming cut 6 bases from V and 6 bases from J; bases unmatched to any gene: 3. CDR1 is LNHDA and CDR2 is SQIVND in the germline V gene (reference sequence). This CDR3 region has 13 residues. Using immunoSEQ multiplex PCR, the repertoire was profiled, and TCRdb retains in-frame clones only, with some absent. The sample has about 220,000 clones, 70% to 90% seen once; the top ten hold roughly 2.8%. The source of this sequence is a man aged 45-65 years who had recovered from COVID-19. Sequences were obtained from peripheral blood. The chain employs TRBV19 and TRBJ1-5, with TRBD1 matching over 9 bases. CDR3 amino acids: CASSGTGFQPQHF. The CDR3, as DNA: TGTGCCAGTAGCGGGACAGGGTTTCAGCCCCAGCATTTT.